This T cell receptor beta chain was recorded in a study of blood T cell repertoires in COVID-19. Background on the study: Collection of acute and convalescent COVID-19 samples took place in the United States, Italy and Spain. PBMCs, B-cell-depleted T cells, or T cells were the source of the cDNA or gDNA that made up the material.

V was pared by 5 bases and J by 2 bases, with 16 bases between. This CDR3 has 17 amino acids. Germline assignment: CDR1 MNHEY and CDR2 SMNVEV (reference sequence). Methods used by the authors: Reference gene primer amplification in the assay estimated nucleated cell counts. Profiled with immunoSEQ multiplex PCR; TCRdb holds only in-frame clones, not every one. The V and J calls and clone size were taken over from that table, and D and trimming were inferred from the DNA. The sample lists about 46,000 clones; around nine tenths were seen once. This clone was detected only a few times. The receptor's source is a man aged 55 to 70 with active or convalescent COVID-19. Material: peripheral blood. The chain is built from TRBV27 and TRBJ1-6, with D perhaps matching TRBD1 (6 bases). CDR3 region: CASSTQQTGTYNSPLHF. The DNA of the CDR3 is TGTGCCAGCAGTACGCAACAAACAGGGACCTATAATTCACCCCTCCACTTT.